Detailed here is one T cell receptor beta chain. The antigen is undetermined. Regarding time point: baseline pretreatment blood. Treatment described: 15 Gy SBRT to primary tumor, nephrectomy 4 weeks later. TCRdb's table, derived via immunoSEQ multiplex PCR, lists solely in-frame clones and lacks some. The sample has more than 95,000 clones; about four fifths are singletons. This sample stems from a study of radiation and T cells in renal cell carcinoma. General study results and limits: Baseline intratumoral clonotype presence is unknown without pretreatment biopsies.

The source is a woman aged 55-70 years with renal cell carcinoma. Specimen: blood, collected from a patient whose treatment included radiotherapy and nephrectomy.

The DNA for the CDR3 is TGTGCCAGCAGTGGTGGTAGCGGGGTTCGGGAGACCCAGTACTTC. It yields the protein CASSGGSGVRETQYF. This rearrangement joins TRBV6-1 to TRBJ2-5; 8 bases align to TRBD2. The CDR3 has 15 residues. J lost 5 bases, V lost 4 bases, and 9 bases had no gene match. CDR1 is MNHNS and CDR2 is SASEGT in the germline V gene.